This TCR beta chain emerged from a study of blood T cells in healthy people across ages. Primed by a sample-barcoded 5' primer and a J-beta primer mix, a second PCR proceeded for about 6 to 11 cycles. TCRdb re-called the 5' RACE reads with MiXCR, one entry per CDR3 protein. The sample has 600,000 or so distinct CDR3 sequences; approximately 21% are singletons. V was clipped by 0 bases and J by 3 bases; unmatched bases: 6. The V gene's germline CDR1 is DFQATT and CDR2 SNEGSKA (reference sequence). This CDR3 has 16 amino acids. Total RNA extraction produced at least 5 micrograms (per sample) for the study.

Sample: blood. This clonotype was sampled from a man in his 70s in good health. The V and J genes are TRBV20-1 and TRBJ2-2; the match to TRBD2 covers 8 bases. The DNA for the CDR3 is TGCAGTGCTAGAGATTTCCGGGGGGGGTACACCGGGGAGCTGTTTTTT. Amino acid sequence: CSARDFRGGYTGELFF.